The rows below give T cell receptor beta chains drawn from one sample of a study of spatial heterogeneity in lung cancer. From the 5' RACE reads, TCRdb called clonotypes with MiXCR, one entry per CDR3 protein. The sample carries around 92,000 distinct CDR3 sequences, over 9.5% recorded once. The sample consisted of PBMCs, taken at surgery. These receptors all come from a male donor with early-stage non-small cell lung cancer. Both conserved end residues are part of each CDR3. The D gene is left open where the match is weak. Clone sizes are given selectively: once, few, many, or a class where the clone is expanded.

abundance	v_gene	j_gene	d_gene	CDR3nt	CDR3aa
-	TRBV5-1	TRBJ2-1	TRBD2	TGCGCCAGCAGCTTGGAGTATGGGACTAGCGGGAGCAAAAATGAGCAGTTCTTC	CASSLEYGTSGSKNEQFF
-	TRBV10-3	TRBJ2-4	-	TGTGCCATCAGTGAGTCGTGGGCTAAACAAGCCAAAAACATTCAGTACTTC	CAISESWAKQAKNIQYF
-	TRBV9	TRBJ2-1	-	TGTGCCAGCAATAGGCGGGGGCCCCCACGACATGAGCAGTTCTTC	CASNRRGPPRHEQFF
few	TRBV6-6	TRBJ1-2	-	TGTGCCAGCAGTTACTTCAACGACGGGGGGAATAGTGGCTACACCTTC	CASSYFNDGGNSGYTF
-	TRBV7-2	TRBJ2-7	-	TGTGCCGGCAGCCCCTCCCGCGTAGGGACCTACGAGCAGTACTTC	CAGSPSRVGTYEQYF
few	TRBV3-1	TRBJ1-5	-	TGTGCCAGCAGCCAAGGACAGCATAGCAATCAGCCCCAGCATTTT	CASSQGQHSNQPQHF
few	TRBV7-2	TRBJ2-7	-	TGTGCCAGCAGCTTGGATAGCGGAGGTTCCTACGAGCAGTACTTC	CASSLDSGGSYEQYF
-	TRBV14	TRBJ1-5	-	TGTGCCAGCAGCCAAGACCCCACCGTGGGTCAGCCCCAGCATTTT	CASSQDPTVGQPQHF
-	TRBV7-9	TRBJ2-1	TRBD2	TGTGCCAGCAGCGTAAATCTAGCGGGAGGTGAGCAGTTCTTC	CASSVNLAGGEQFF
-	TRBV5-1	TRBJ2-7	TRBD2	TGCGCCAGCAGAGGACTAGCGGATACGTACGAGCAGTACTTC	CASRGLADTYEQYF
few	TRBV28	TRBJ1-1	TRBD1	TGTGCCAGCAGTTCGGCAGGGGGAGGGAACACTGAAGCTTTCTTT	CASSSAGGGNTEAFF
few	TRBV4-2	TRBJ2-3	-	TGTGCCAGCAGCCTAAACTCGGAATTGGATACGCAGTATTTT	CASSLNSELDTQYF
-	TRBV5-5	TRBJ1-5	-	TGTGCCAGCAGCCCGAGTGCTGGGCTAAATCAGCCCCAGCATTTT	CASSPSAGLNQPQHF
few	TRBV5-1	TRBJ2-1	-	TGCGCCAGCAGCTGGGGCGGGTCCAACAATGAGCAGTTCTTC	CASSWGGSNNEQFF
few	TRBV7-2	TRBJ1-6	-	TGTGCCAGCAGAACAAGGGGCACTTCACCCCTCCACTTT	CASRTRGTSPLHF
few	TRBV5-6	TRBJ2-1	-	TGTGCCAGCAGCTTGGCAGGAGTTGGCTACAATGAGCAGTTCTTC	CASSLAGVGYNEQFF
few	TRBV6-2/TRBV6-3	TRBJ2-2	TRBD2	TGTGCCAGCAGTTACGGCGGGGGGAGCACCGGGGAGCTGTTTTTT	CASSYGGGSTGELFF
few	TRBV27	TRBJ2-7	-	TGTGCCAGCAGATCCACAGGCCCCGCTTACGAGCAGTACTTC	CASRSTGPAYEQYF
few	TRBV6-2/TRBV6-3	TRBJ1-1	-	TGTGCCAGCAACTCCCGGGGGGGGACTGAAGCTTTCTTT	CASNSRGGTEAFF
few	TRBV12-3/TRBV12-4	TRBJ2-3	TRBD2	TGTGCCAGCAACCTACTAGCGGGAAGCACAGATACGCAGTATTTT	CASNLLAGSTDTQYF
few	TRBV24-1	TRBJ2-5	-	TGTGCCACCAGTGATCCTCTAGGTAGCGTTGGGGGAGAGACCCAGTACTTC	CATSDPLGSVGGETQYF
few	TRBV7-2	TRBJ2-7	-	TGTGCCAGCAGCCCAAGCCGGTACGAGCAGTACTTC	CASSPSRYEQYF
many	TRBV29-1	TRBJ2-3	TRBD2	TGCAGCGTTGAAGGTGCTTCAACTAGCGGGGGGACAGATACGCAGTATTTT	CSVEGASTSGGTDTQYF
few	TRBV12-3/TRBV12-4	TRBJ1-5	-	TGTGCCAGCAGTCCCATCCGGGGGGGAAATCAGCCCCAGCATTTT	CASSPIRGGNQPQHF
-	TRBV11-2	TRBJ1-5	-	TGTGCCAGCAGCTTAGGCCAGGTTCAGCCCCAGCATTTT	CASSLGQVQPQHF
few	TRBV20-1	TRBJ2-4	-	TGCAGTGCCCTTTTCAAAAACATTCAGTACTTC	CSALFKNIQYF
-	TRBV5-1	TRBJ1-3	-	TGCGCCAGCAGCGCACAGGGAACCCCATCTGGAAACACCATATATTTT	CASSAQGTPSGNTIYF
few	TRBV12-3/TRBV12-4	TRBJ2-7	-	TGTGCCAGCAGAAGACCGGATAATTACGAGCAGTACTTC	CASRRPDNYEQYF
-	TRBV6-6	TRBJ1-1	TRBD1	TGTGCCAGCAGTTACCCTGGGACAGGGAACACTGAAGCTTTCTTT	CASSYPGTGNTEAFF
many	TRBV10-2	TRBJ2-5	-	TGCGCCAGCAGTGAGGGGGCCAGAGGGGGAGAGACCCAGTACTTC	CASSEGARGGETQYF
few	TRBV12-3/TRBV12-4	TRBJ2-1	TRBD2	TGTGCCAGCATCGGTCTAGCGGGACTGGGTGAGCAGTTCTTC	CASIGLAGLGEQFF
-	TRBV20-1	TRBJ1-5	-	TGCAGTGCTAGAGATCCGGCGGGAGGACCTCAGCCCCAGCATTTT	CSARDPAGGPQPQHF
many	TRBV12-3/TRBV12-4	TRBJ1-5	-	TGTGCCAGCAGTTTAAGGGAAAATCAGCCCCAGCATTTT	CASSLRENQPQHF
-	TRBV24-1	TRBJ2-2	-	TGTGCCACCAGTGATGTCTCCTACACCAACACCGGGGAGCTGTTTTTT	CATSDVSYTNTGELFF
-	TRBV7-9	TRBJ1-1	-	TGTGCCAGCAGCTTCCTGACAGGTAACACTGAAGCTTTCTTT	CASSFLTGNTEAFF
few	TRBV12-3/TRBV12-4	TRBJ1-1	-	TGTGCCAGCAGTCTGACGTATCCGATGAACACTGAAGCTTTCTTT	CASSLTYPMNTEAFF
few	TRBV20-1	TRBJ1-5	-	TGCAGTGCTAGAGACAGTATACACTTGAGCAATCAGCCCCAGCATTTT	CSARDSIHLSNQPQHF
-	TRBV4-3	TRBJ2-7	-	TGCGCCAGCAGCCAAGATCGCGGCAGGGGATACGAGCAGTACTTC	CASSQDRGRGYEQYF
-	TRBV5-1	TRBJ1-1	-	TGCGCCAGCAGTTATGGGGCAGACACTGAAGCTTTCTTT	CASSYGADTEAFF
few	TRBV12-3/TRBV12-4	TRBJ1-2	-	TGTGCCAGCAGTTTATCCCCGGAAGGGAGAGGCTACACCTTC	CASSLSPEGRGYTF
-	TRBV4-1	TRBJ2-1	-	TGCGCCAGCAGCCAAGGCGTGGTCTCCTACAATGAGCAGTTCTTC	CASSQGVVSYNEQFF
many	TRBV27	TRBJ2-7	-	TGTGCCAGCAGTCCCACAGGTGGACCCTACGAGCAGTACTTC	CASSPTGGPYEQYF
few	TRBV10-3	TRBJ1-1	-	TGTGCCATCAGTGACGGGGGCCAGAACACTGAAGCTTTCTTT	CAISDGGQNTEAFF
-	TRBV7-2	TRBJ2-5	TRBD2	TGTGCCAGCACCACCGGGAGACTAGCGGTCCAAGAGACCCAGTACTTC	CASTTGRLAVQETQYF
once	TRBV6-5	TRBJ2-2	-	TGTGCCAGCAGTTACTCAAACGGCGCGGGCTTGGAGACCGGGGAGCTGTTTTTT	CASSYSNGAGLETGELFF
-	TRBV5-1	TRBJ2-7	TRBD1	TGCGCCAGCACCCGGGACAGAGCCTCCTACGAGCAGTACTTC	CASTRDRASYEQYF
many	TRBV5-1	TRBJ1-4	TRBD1	TGCGCCAGCAGCTTATGGACAGGAGGAGAAAAACTGTTTTTT	CASSLWTGGEKLFF
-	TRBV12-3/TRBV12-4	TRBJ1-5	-	TGTGCCAGCAGTTTAGAAGGCGGCGGGGCTAGCAATCAGCCCCAGCATTTT	CASSLEGGGASNQPQHF
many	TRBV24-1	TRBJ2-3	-	TGTGCCACCAGTGATTTAACCGCCTCCGGAGGCACAGATACGCAGTATTTT	CATSDLTASGGTDTQYF
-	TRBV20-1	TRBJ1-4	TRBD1	TGCAGTGCTATTCCGGGACAGGGGAATGAAAAACTGTTTTTT	CSAIPGQGNEKLFF
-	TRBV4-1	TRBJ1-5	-	TGCGCCAGCAGCCAAGATTCGACAGTAAGCAATCAGCCCCAGCATTTT	CASSQDSTVSNQPQHF
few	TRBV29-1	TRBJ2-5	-	TGCAGCGTTGAATCCCCGGGGGAAGGGCAAGAGACCCAGTACTTC	CSVESPGEGQETQYF
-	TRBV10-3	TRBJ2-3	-	TGTGCCATCAGCCAAACCCATAGCACAGATACGCAGTATTTT	CAISQTHSTDTQYF
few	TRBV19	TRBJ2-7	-	TGTGCCAGTAGTCCCCAACCGGGACTGTACGGGCAGTACTTC	CASSPQPGLYGQYF
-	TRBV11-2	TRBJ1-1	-	TGTGCCAGCACGCAGCAAAGGGGGACTGAAGCTTTCTTT	CASTQQRGTEAFF
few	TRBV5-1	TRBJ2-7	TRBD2	TGCGCCAGCAGCGCGACTAGCGCCTCCTACGAGCAGTACTTC	CASSATSASYEQYF
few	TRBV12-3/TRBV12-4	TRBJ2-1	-	TGTGCCAGCAGTCCTGGCTCGGGGCCGCCTAACAATGAGCAGTTCTTC	CASSPGSGPPNNEQFF
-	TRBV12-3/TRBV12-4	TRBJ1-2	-	TGTGCCAGCAGTCCGACAGGTTATTTGAGTGGCTACACCTTC	CASSPTGYLSGYTF
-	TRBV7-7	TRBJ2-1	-	TGTGCTAGCAGCCCTATCCAGGCTACCAATGAGCAGTTCTTC	CASSPIQATNEQFF
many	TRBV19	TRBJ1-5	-	TGTGCCAGTAGTATCAACAGGAATTCGCCCCAGCATTTT	CASSINRNSPQHF